The 16 T cell receptor beta chains given below trace back to one sample, sequenced in a study of vaccination and CD4 T cells after COVID-19. Treatment of the sample: roughly 10-day PBMC culture with coronavirus spike peptide pools or control peptides (ViraFEST assay). At the Johns Hopkins FTIC core, DNA taken from cultured CD4+ T cells was sequenced by way of the Oncomine TCR Beta short-read assay. One entry per CDR3 protein results from TCRdb running MiXCR on the PCR reads. This repertoire shows 15,000 to 20,000 distinct CDR3 sequences, about 40% found once; its top ten account for roughly 25%. Antigens of these TCRs are unknown. The material was CD4+ T cells from blood, cultured in vitro, obtained before SARS-CoV-2 vaccination. The receptors were sampled from a human donor who had recovered from COVID-19.

The chain is built from TRBV10-3 and TRBJ1-5; 7 positions agree with TRBD1. Germline V gene data show CDR1 as ENHRY and CDR2 as SYGVKD. The CDR3 has 14 amino acids. The trim removed 6 bases at V and 3 bases at J, leaving 5 bases unmatched. CDR3 nucleotide sequence: TGTGCCATCAGCCAGACAGGGTCCAATCAGCCCCAGCATTTT. It yields the protein CAISQTGSNQPQHF.

The rearrangement uses TRBV7-9 and TRBJ1-2; 8 positions match TRBD1. CDR1 is SEHNR and CDR2 is FQNEAQ in the germline V gene (reference sequence). The length of the CDR3 is 13 residues. The ends lost 5 bases at V and 6 bases at J; junction bases unmatched: 5. CDR3 loop: CASSAGQGHGYTF. In DNA, the CDR3 is TGTGCCAGCAGCGCCGGACAGGGCCATGGCTACACCTTC.

The V call is TRBV11-3, the J call TRBJ1-2; tentatively, D is TRBD1 (6 bases). Trimming cost V 6 bases and J 3 bases, with 14 bases left between them. Germline CDR1 SGHNT, CDR2 YENEEA. The CDR3 length is 14 residues. This chain's CDR3 is CASRPTGSDYGYTF. DNA of the CDR3: TGTGCCAGCAGGCCAACAGGGTCAGACTATGGCTACACCTTC.

V usage is TRBV20-1 and J usage is TRBJ1-5; TRBD1 might be the D (5 bases). The CDR3 contains 14 residues. The germline gives CDR1 DFQATT, CDR2 SNEGSKA (reference sequence). Trimming cost V 6 bases and J 7 bases, with 19 bases left between them. CDR3 nucleotides: TGCAGTGCCTATGGCGGGGCGCTGGGGCAGCCCCAGCATTTT. This sequence encodes CSAYGGALGQPQHF.

This clonotype was observed a handful of times. This chain joins TRBV7-2 and TRBJ2-3, with D possibly TRBD2 on 6 matching bases. V was trimmed by 4 bases and J by 2 bases, leaving 13 bases between them. This CDR3 contains 15 residues. Germline V gene data show CDR1 as SGHTA and CDR2 as FQGNSA. CDR3 nucleotide sequence: TGTGCCAGCAGCTCCGGGACTCCCTACACAGATACGCAGTATTTT. Its protein product is CASSSGTPYTDTQYF.

The CDR3 nucleotides read TGCAGCGTTTCTTTGACAGGGGGGCTCAACATGAACACTGAAGCTTTCTTT. It translates to CSVSLTGGLNMNTEAFF. This chain uses TRBV29-1 with TRBJ1-1, with 9 bases fitting TRBD1. Germline-derived CDR1 and CDR2 are SQVTM and ANQGSEA. V was pared by 5 bases and J by 0 bases, with 13 bases of the junction left unmatched. This CDR3 is 17 amino acids long.

The chain couples TRBV6-2 or TRBV6-3 to TRBJ2-3; 7 bases fit TRBD1. The germline V gene has CDR1 MNHEY and CDR2 SVGEGT. CDR3 size: 15 residues. V lost 5 bases to trimming and J lost 0 bases; unmatched junction nucleotides: 5. The CDR3 DNA is TGTGCCAGCAGTAACCCCAGGGGGAGCACAGATACGCAGTATTTT. Its protein product is CASSNPRGSTDTQYF.

The chain joins TRBV7-6 to TRBJ1-2, with TRBD1 identical over 9 bases. This CDR3 is built from 14 residues. V was pared by 5 bases and J by 7 bases, with 8 bases of the junction left unmatched. Germline V gene data show CDR1 as SGHVS and CDR2 as FNYEAQ. CDR3 DNA sequence: TGTGCCAGCAGCGCGGGACAGGGAAGGGGTGGCTACACCTTC. The encoded protein is CASSAGQGRGGYTF. The full variable domain, with the rest looked up from reference TRBV7-6 and TRBJ1-2, is GAGVSQSPRYKVTKRGQDVALRCDPISGHVSLYWYRQALGQGPEFLTYFNYEAQQDKSGLPNDRFSAERPEGSISTLTIQRTEQRDSAMYRCASSAGQGRGGYTFGSGTRLTVV.

CDR3: CSASSSSKQETQYF. CDR3 sequence (DNA): TGCAGTGCTAGCTCTTCTAGCAAACAAGAGACCCAGTACTTC. V is TRBV20-1 and J is TRBJ2-5; D may be TRBD2 (5 bases). The CDR3 totals 14 residues. V lost 3 bases, J lost 2 bases, and 13 bases lay in between. The germline CDR1 and CDR2 sequences are DFQATT and SNEGSKA (reference sequence).

The chain employs TRBV2 and TRBJ2-3; D may be TRBD1 or TRBD2 (5 bases each). The V end was cut by 6 bases, the J end by 0 bases, with 10 bases between. The CDR3 spans 14 residues. Germline CDR1 reads SNHLY; CDR2 reads FYNNEI. CDR3 sequence (DNA): TGTGCCAGCAGGAGGGACCTTAGCACAGATACGCAGTATTTT. It codes for CASRRDLSTDTQYF.

Sample share makes this clonotype large. The chain links TRBV27 to TRBJ1-5; a weak D match, TRBD1 (5 bases). This CDR3 comprises 14 residues. Germline V CDR1 and CDR2: MNHEY, SMNVEV (reference sequence). Trimming left V 3 bases short and J 5 bases short, with 11 bases between. In nucleotides, the CDR3 is TGTGCCAGCAGTTTTGGGGGTAGGGATCAGCCCCAGCATTTT. Its translation: CASSFGGRDQPQHF.

Only a few counts were recorded for this clonotype. One end of the junction does not line up with germline, which may come from a read error. V usage is TRBV20-1 and J usage is TRBJ2-2, with 7 bases that match TRBD2. Germline lookup yields CDR1 DFQATT and CDR2 SNEGSKA (reference sequence). There are 16 residues in the CDR3. CDR3 in DNA: TGCAGTGCCAGAGATAGCGGGCCTATGAACACCGGGGAGCTGTTTTTT. Protein sequence: CSARDSGPMNTGELFF.

The DNA for the CDR3 is TGTGCCAGCAGCTTACAGGGAACTGGGGCCAACGTCCTGACTTTC. Its protein product is CASSLQGTGANVLTF. The rearrangement uses TRBV5-4 and TRBJ2-6, with D possibly matching TRBD1 (6 bases). Germline V gives CDR1 SGHNT, CDR2 YYREEE (reference sequence). V gave up 2 bases and J gave up 2 bases, with 8 bases separating them. The CDR3 is 15 residues long. Together with reference TRBV5-4 and TRBJ2-6, the CDR3 gives the full variable domain: ETGVTQSPTHLIKTRGQQVTLRCSSQSGHNTVSWYQQALGQGPQFIFQYYREEENGRGNFPPRFSGLQFPNYSSELNVNALELDDSALYLCASSLQGTGANVLTFGAGSRLTVL.

This chain connects TRBV7-2 to TRBJ1-3; 9 bases line up with TRBD1. V was pared by 5 bases and J by 2 bases, with 1 base of the junction left unmatched. Germline CDR1 SGHTA, CDR2 FQGNSA. The length of the CDR3 is 14 residues. The CDR3 nucleotides are TGTGCCAGCAGCGGGACAGGGCCTGGAAACACCATATATTTT. This translates into CASSGTGPGNTIYF.

The chain couples TRBV19 to TRBJ2-1; tentatively, D is TRBD2 (6 bases). The length of the CDR3 is 11 residues. V was trimmed by 6 bases and J by 6 bases, leaving 6 bases between them. Germline values: CDR1 LNHDA, CDR2 SQIVND (reference sequence). CDR3 amino acids: CASRTSNEQFF. The CDR3 DNA is TGTGCCAGTAGGACTAGCAATGAGCAGTTCTTC.

The chain combines TRBV7-3 with TRBJ2-5; possible D gene TRBD1, 6 bases. Germline V gene sequence: CDR1 SGHTA, CDR2 FQGTGA. The CDR3 covers 16 residues. Trimming removed 1 base at V and 1 base at J, with 13 bases between. The CDR3 DNA sequence: TGTGCCAGCAGCTTAAGCGCCAGGGGAGCCCAAGAGACCCAGTACTTC. Protein sequence: CASSLSARGAQETQYF. The full variable domain, its missing parts supplied by reference TRBV7-3 and TRBJ2-5, is GAGVSQTPSNKVTEKGKYVELRCDPISGHTALYWYRQSLGQGPEFLIYFQGTGAADDSGLPNDRFFAVRPEGSVSTLKIQRTERGDSAVYLCASSLSARGAQETQYFGPGTRLLVL.